This T cell receptor beta chain is from a study of graft-versus-host responses after intestinal transplantation. Study background: Induction using anti-thymocyte globulin, followed by tacrolimus and steroids for two to four years, was given to all recipients.

Produced via immunoSEQ multiplex PCR; TCRdb's table is partial and in-frame only. This table holds around 130,000 clones, about 92% found once. Study results and limitations: Subjects displaying graft-donor T cell macrochimerism possessed elevated graft-versus-host to host-versus-graft clonal ratios inside allografts.

Of note for this clone: Its antigen is unknown.

This TCR was sampled from a human donor who received an intestinal transplant. The input for sequencing was unstimulated CD4+ T cells sorted from spleen or lymph node cells, taken before intestinal transplant.

The CDR3 sequence: CASSERDSGANVLTF. The CDR3 DNA is TGTGCCAGCAGTGAACGGGACTCTGGGGCCAACGTCCTGACTTTC. The V gene is TRBV2, the J gene TRBJ2-6, with D possibly being TRBD2 (5 bases). The CDR3 totals 15 residues. The germline V gene has CDR1 SNHLY and CDR2 FYNNEI. V shed 2 bases and J shed 0 bases, with 5 bases lying between them. Complete variable domain (other parts from reference TRBV2 and TRBJ2-6): EPEVTQTPSHQVTQMGQEVILRCVPISNHLYFYWYRQILGQKVEFLVSFYNNEISEKSEIFDDQFSVERPDGSNFTLKIRSTKLEDSAMYFCASSERDSGANVLTFGAGSRLTVL.